Here is one T cell receptor (beta chain) with its context. Those who participated ranged in age from roughly 18 to 100 years and resided in approximately 23 US areas. This sample is drawn from a study of blood T cell repertoires in COVID-19. For the study at large: T cells, B-cell-depleted T cells, or PBMCs supplied cDNA or gDNA.

The CDR3 length is 17 residues. Between the trimmed V and J ends, which lost 0 bases and 2 bases, there was a span of 13 bases. Germline loops: CDR1 ENHRY, CDR2 SYGVKD. Authors' analysis steps: Reference gene primer amplification gave estimated nucleated cell counts. Produced via immunoSEQ multiplex PCR; TCRdb's table is partial and in-frame only. D and trimming were read from the DNA, whereas the V and J calls and clone size are those reported in that table. In the table there are 260,000 or so clones, approximately 88% of which are singletons. This chain joins TRBV10-3 and TRBJ1-4; D is undetermined. The sequence was obtained from a woman aged 35 to 49 with acute COVID-19. Material: PBMCs or T cells enriched from blood (not recorded which). In DNA, the CDR3 is TGTGCCATCAGTGAGTCTCTCACTAGAGGCACTAATGAAAAACTGTTTTTT. Its translation is CAISESLTRGTNEKLFF.